This entry describes one T cell receptor (beta chain). With the 5' RACE reads reprocessed, TCRdb shows one record per CDR3 protein and no DNA. The table lists about 370,000 distinct CDR3 sequences. CDR1 is SEHNR and CDR2 is FQNEAQ in the germline V gene (reference sequence). The CDR3 runs to 14 residues. The sample is drawn from a study of T cells expressing NK-cell markers. Sequences were obtained from blood T cells: a sorted CD56 or NKG2C T cell subset, CD4+ or CD8+ T cells, or bulk PBMC T cells (not recorded which). The receptor was derived from a woman in her fifties or sixties in good health. The rearrangement joins TRBV7-9 to TRBJ2-1; the TCRdb call, TRBD1, lacks DNA for checking. The CDR3: CASSSRPTDNEQFF.